Shown below are 26 T cell receptor beta chains from a single sample sequenced in a study of cytomegalovirus exposure and HLA in healthy donors. 13 Jbeta primers and 60 Vbeta primers were used for the PCR. TCRdb's copy holds only in-frame clones and misses some; the assay was immunoSEQ multiplex PCR. The repertoire shows around 50,000 clones; the top ten hold 2.3%. The material sequenced was PBMCs. These receptors were collected from a female donor in good health and CMV-seronegative.

The gene calls are TRBV30 and TRBJ1-3; D gene unclear. Germline lookup yields CDR1 GTSNPN and CDR2 SVGIG (reference sequence). The CDR3 has 12 residues. V was shortened by 5 bases and J by 0 bases, with 5 bases between the two germline ends. CDR3 bases: TGTGCCTGGGCGATCTCTGGAAACACCATATATTTT. It encodes CAWAISGNTIYF.

The chain carries TRBV5-6 and TRBJ1-1, with TRBD1 matching over 9 bases. This CDR3 spans 12 amino acids. J was trimmed by 11 bases and V by 2 bases; bases with no gene match: 4. Germline loops: CDR1 SGHDT, CDR2 YYEEEE. The CDR3 DNA follows: TGTGCCAGCAGCTTCGGGACAGGGAAGGCTTTCTTT. Encoded protein: CASSFGTGKAFF.

The chain employs TRBV4-1 and TRBJ2-1; D uncertain. V lost 5 bases, J lost 2 bases, and 16 bases lay in between. The CDR3 extends over 16 amino acids. CDR1 and CDR2 from the germline V gene are MGHRA and YSYEKL. DNA for the CDR3: TGCGCCAGCAGCTCCTCCCCAGGCATCCCCTACAATGAGCAGTTCTTC. As protein: CASSSSPGIPYNEQFF.

The genes are TRBV2 and TRBJ1-3; D is possibly TRBD1 (6 bases). V was shortened by 6 bases and J by 0 bases, with 12 bases between the two germline ends. Germline CDR1 reads SNHLY; CDR2 reads FYNNEI. The CDR3 is made up of 15 amino acids. The CDR3 nucleotides read TGTGCCAGCAGGGCTGACAGGAGCTCTGGAAACACCATATATTTT. Protein product: CASRADRSSGNTIYF. Based on the CDR3 plus reference TRBV2 and TRBJ1-3, the full variable domain is EPEVTQTPSHQVTQMGQEVILRCVPISNHLYFYWYRQILGQKVEFLVSFYNNEISEKSEIFDDQFSVERPDGSNFTLKIRSTKLEDSAMYFCASRADRSSGNTIYFGEGSWLTVV.

The chain carries TRBV30 and TRBJ1-5, with a possible D match to TRBD1 (6 bases). Germline values: CDR1 GTSNPN, CDR2 SVGIG (reference sequence). The CDR3 is 15 residues long. Trimming cost V 2 bases and J 8 bases, with 19 bases left between them. In DNA, the CDR3 is TGTGCCTGGAGTACGGGGAACAGGGTCGGAGAGCCCCAGCATTTT. It codes for CAWSTGNRVGEPQHF.

The rearrangement joins TRBV12-5 to TRBJ1-4; unclear D gene. The length of the CDR3 is 14 residues. Germline assignment: CDR1 LGHNT and CDR2 FRNRAP. V dropped 7 bases and J dropped 13 bases, with 22 bases sitting between them. The CDR3 coding sequence is TGTGCTAGTGCACCTGAGGGCTCCGTGAGACCACTGTTTTTT. Amino acids: CASAPEGSVRPLFF.

V and J are TRBV15 and TRBJ1-2; 9 positions match TRBD1. J gave up 3 bases and V 5 bases, and 1 base lay outside the gene matches. There are 13 residues in the CDR3. The germline V gene has CDR1 LNHNV and CDR2 YYDKDF (reference sequence). Here the CDR3 DNA reads TGTGCCACCAGCGGGGACAGGGACTATGGCTACACCTTC. It yields the protein CATSGDRDYGYTF.

This sequence joins TRBV30 and TRBJ2-7, with 12 nucleotides matching TRBD1. V lost 4 bases and J lost 4; bases outside the gene matches: 5. The germline CDR1 and CDR2 sequences are GTSNPN and SVGIG (reference sequence). The CDR3 totals 14 residues. For the CDR3, the DNA is TGTGCCTGGACACCGGGACAGGGGGCGTACGAGCAGTACTTC. Translating it yields CAWTPGQGAYEQYF.

The rearrangement links TRBV10-3 to TRBJ1-1; 8 bases agree with TRBD1. Germline CDR1 reads ENHRY; CDR2 reads SYGVKD. This CDR3 comprises 13 residues. The trim removed 6 bases at V and 4 bases at J, leaving 4 bases unmatched. This CDR3 reads CAIRRTGGTEAFF. Here the CDR3 DNA reads TGTGCCATCAGGAGAACAGGGGGCACTGAAGCTTTCTTT.

V gene TRBV30 combines with J gene TRBJ1-4, with 7 bases fitting TRBD1. V shed 1 base and J 2 bases; nucleotides not matched to a gene: 13. Germline V gene sequence: CDR1 GTSNPN, CDR2 SVGIG (reference sequence). This CDR3 spans 18 amino acids. CDR3 sequence: CAWSDPGQQMGTNEKLFF. The DNA for the CDR3 is TGTGCCTGGAGTGATCCGGGACAGCAGATGGGGACTAATGAAAAACTGTTTTTT.

V is TRBV19 and J is TRBJ2-3, with TRBD2 matching over 7 bases. Germline CDR1 reads LNHDA; CDR2 reads SQIVND (reference sequence). The CDR3 consists of 15 residues. V shed 5 bases, J shed 4 bases, and the junction held 9 bases outside the gene matches. The CDR3 spells CASSGSGARSDTQYF. CDR3 in DNA: TGTGCCAGTAGTGGGAGCGGGGCTCGATCAGATACGCAGTATTTT.

The chain joins TRBV5-6 to TRBJ2-7; TRBD1 aligns across 9 bases. J was trimmed by 0 bases and V by 6 bases; bases with no gene match: 7. CDR3 length: 15 residues. Germline loops: CDR1 SGHDT, CDR2 YYEEEE. The CDR3 DNA is TGTGCCAGCACCCTTTGGGGACAGGGCTCCTACGAGCAGTACTTC. Translated, it gives CASTLWGQGSYEQYF.

V usage is TRBV4-3 and J usage is TRBJ2-3; D gene ambiguous. Germline V gene data show CDR1 as LGHNA and CDR2 as YSLEER. This CDR3 comprises 15 residues. The ends were cut back, 0 bases at V and 1 base at J, with 8 bases in the middle. CDR3 sequence: CASSQDRVGTDTQYF. CDR3 sequence (DNA): TGCGCCAGCAGCCAAGATCGGGTTGGCACAGATACGCAGTATTTT.

CDR3 in amino acids: CAWSRDLNYGYTF. The CDR3 nucleotides are TGTGCCTGGAGCCGGGATCTTAACTATGGCTACACCTTC. The V call is TRBV30, the J call TRBJ1-2; D gene ambiguous. Germline V gene data show CDR1 as GTSNPN and CDR2 as SVGIG (reference sequence). The CDR3 loop spans 13 amino acids. V dropped 3 bases and J dropped 1 base, with 9 bases sitting between them.

V usage is TRBV18 and J usage is TRBJ2-7; D remains ambiguous. The V gene's germline CDR1 is KGHSH and CDR2 LQKENI. V shed 2 bases and J shed 5 bases, with 13 bases lying between them. The length of the CDR3 is 14 residues. CDR3 amino acids: CASSPLEGVHEQYF. The CDR3 DNA reads as TGTGCCAGCTCACCATTGGAAGGAGTCCACGAGCAGTACTTC.

The V gene is TRBV4-3, the J gene TRBJ1-2; tentative D call: TRBD1 (6 bases). This CDR3 is 15 amino acids long. The germline V and J ends were trimmed by 3 bases and 3 bases, with 14 bases remaining between them. CDR1 and CDR2 (germline): LGHNA, YSLEER. DNA of the CDR3: TGCGCCAGCAGCCAGGTCAGGGGCTCCGACTATGGCTACACCTTC. This encodes CASSQVRGSDYGYTF.

V usage is TRBV19 and J usage is TRBJ1-5; 9 bases agree with TRBD1. This CDR3 spans 14 amino acids. The germline CDR1 and CDR2 sequences are LNHDA and SQIVND (reference sequence). Trimming cost V 7 bases and J 7 bases; bases outside gene matches: 8. The CDR3 protein is CASNRDRAGQPQHF. In DNA form, the CDR3 reads TGTGCCAGTAACCGGGACAGGGCGGGGCAGCCCCAGCATTTT.

The chain combines TRBV9 with TRBJ2-6; D is possibly TRBD1 (5 bases). The germline CDR1 and CDR2 sequences are SGDLS and YYNGEE. V was cut by 0 bases and J by 2 bases, with 9 bases left in between. The CDR3 is made up of 16 amino acids. The CDR3 DNA reads TGTGCCAGCAGCGTAGGACCAGGGACTGGGGCCAACGTCCTGACTTTC. It is translated as CASSVGPGTGANVLTF.

The chain links TRBV19 to TRBJ1-1; D is unclear. The CDR3 has 14 residues. Germline V gives CDR1 LNHDA, CDR2 SQIVND (reference sequence). V lost 3 bases, J lost 2 bases, and 10 bases lay in between. The CDR3, as DNA: TGTGCCAGTAGTATGTGGGAGCGCAACACTGAAGCTTTCTTT. Its protein is CASSMWERNTEAFF.

This chain uses TRBV6-5 with TRBJ2-7; 9 bases align to TRBD1. Germline V gene sequence: CDR1 MNHEY, CDR2 SVGAGI. The CDR3 runs 15 residues. Trimming removed 6 bases from V and 2 bases from J; junction bases left unmatched: 8. CDR3 protein: CASSFGTGNAYEQYF. The CDR3 bases are TGTGCCAGCAGCTTCGGGACAGGGAACGCCTACGAGCAGTACTTC.

The chain uses TRBV15 and TRBJ2-5, with 8 positions matching TRBD1. The V gene end was trimmed by 3 bases and the J gene end by 5 bases; junction bases not matched to a gene: 11. CDR1 LNHNV and CDR2 YYDKDF come from the germline V gene (reference sequence). The CDR3 has 16 residues. The CDR3 coding sequence is TGTGCCACCAGCAGGGACCCTAGACAGGGGACGGAGACCCAGTACTTC. Its translation: CATSRDPRQGTETQYF.

The chain joins TRBV9 to TRBJ2-3; D is possibly TRBD2 (5 bases). The length of the CDR3 is 15 residues. Deletions cut 0 bases from V and 6 bases from J, with 14 bases between. Germline assignment: CDR1 SGDLS and CDR2 YYNGEE. CDR3 protein: CASSVGTDYWDTQYF. CDR3 bases: TGTGCCAGCAGCGTAGGTACTGACTACTGGGATACGCAGTATTTT.

The CDR3 DNA is TGTGCCAGCTCCCGGGACACCACCCACATTCACAATGAGCAGTTCTTC. Its translation is CASSRDTTHIHNEQFF. The V gene is TRBV18, the J gene TRBJ2-1, with D possibly TRBD1 on 6 matching bases. From germline, CDR1 is KGHSH and CDR2 LQKENI. This CDR3 region has 16 residues. V was pared by 6 bases and J by 5 bases, with 20 bases between.

This chain connects TRBV4-1 to TRBJ1-4; D not resolved. Germline V CDR1 and CDR2: MGHRA, YSYEKL. The V gene lost 5 bases and the J gene lost 0 bases, with 7 bases spanning the gap. The CDR3 has 14 residues. This CDR3 reads CASSTPATNEKLFF. CDR3 nucleotides: TGCGCCAGCAGCACTCCGGCAACTAATGAAAAACTGTTTTTT.

This chain connects TRBV4-2 to TRBJ2-1; TRBD2 is a possible D gene (7 bases). CDR1 and CDR2 (germline): LGHNA, YNFKEQ. The CDR3 has 17 amino acids. Trimming removed 0 bases from V and 5 bases from J, with 17 bases in between. For the CDR3, the DNA is TGTGCCAGCAGCCAAGATTTGGGGGGGCCCCCTGACAATGAGCAGTTCTTC. Amino acids: CASSQDLGGPPDNEQFF.

The chain is built from TRBV5-6 and TRBJ1-2; D is undetermined. With 0 bases removed from V and 8 bases from J, the gap between germline ends came to 11 bases. The CDR3 totals 13 residues. Germline CDR1 reads SGHDT; CDR2 reads YYEEEE. The CDR3 region has the DNA TGTGCCAGCAGCTTGGTTACGGGGAGCGGCTACACCTTC. Translation: CASSLVTGSGYTF.